This is a list of T cell receptor beta chains from one sample in a study of somatic mutations in cytotoxic T cells in rheumatoid arthritis. Method: immunoSEQ multiplex PCR; TCRdb's copy keeps in-frame clones and lacks some. The sample shows some 25,000 clones, roughly 70% of them seen only once. Specimen: CD8+ T cells sorted from blood. All receptors come from a woman under 30 in good health. CDR3s include the opening cysteine and the closing phenylalanine or tryptophan. A D gene is named only where the DNA matches it firmly.

>.|TRBV28|TRBJ1-1
CASTWVANTEAFF
>.|TRBV18|TRBJ2-2
CASSPLESRGELFF
>.|TRBV5-6|TRBJ2-7
CASSLTGEQYF
>.|TRBV29-1|TRBJ1-4
CSVPSGTNEKLFF
>.|TRBV6-5|TRBJ1-4
CASSYFIGSEKLFF
>.|TRBV28|TRBJ1-1
CASGAEAFF
>.|TRBV27|TRBJ2-1
CASRWTPGSYNEQFF
>.|TRBV6-5|TRBJ1-4
CASSYGGASEKLFF
>.|TRBV10-2|TRBJ2-5
CASSEGRTQYF
>TRBD1|TRBV7-9|TRBJ2-1
CASSLADRVWNEQFF
>.|TRBV28|TRBJ1-2
CASSPLREGGREVYGYTF
>.|TRBV2|TRBJ2-1
CASNYENEQFF
>TRBD2|TRBV27|TRBJ2-5
CASSLSAGAPETQYF
>TRBD2|TRBV27|TRBJ2-3
CASSSRGGPQDTQYF
>.|TRBV12-5|TRBJ2-1
CASGFGSSSYNEQFF
>.|TRBV2|TRBJ1-3
CASSFVRDAGNTIYF
>.|TRBV19|TRBJ1-5
CASTSRADYSNQPQHF
>TRBD1|TRBV7-8|TRBJ1-2
CASSSGTDANYGYTF
>TRBD1|TRBV28|TRBJ1-1
CASSHRGGNTEAFF
>.|TRBV28|TRBJ2-5
CASSLRAETQYF
>TRBD2|TRBV15|TRBJ2-1
CATSRDLAEYNEQFF
>TRBD1|TRBV5-1|TRBJ1-2
CASSLGQGEVIYGYTF
>.|TRBV27|TRBJ2-3
CASSFGGSFGDTQYF